Sequencing of this T cell receptor beta chain was carried out in a study of pediatric ulcerative colitis. Sequencing was performed with immunoSEQ multiplex PCR; in TCRdb, only in-frame clones are kept and a portion is missing. The sample records roughly 70,000 clones, approximately 87% being singletons. V was clipped by 1 base and J by 10 bases; unmatched bases: 3. CDR1 SGHNT and CDR2 YYREEE come from the germline V gene (reference sequence). The CDR3 totals 13 residues. The blood sample was taken during the colonoscopy visit. General study findings and limits: Repertoires came from total lymphocyte DNA, so rare subsets like regulatory T cells may be missed. Clonal expansions reduced rectal repertoire diversity in acute severe colitis. Blood-rectal clonal overlap within each person was significantly higher in ulcerative colitis patients than controls.

For this clone: The antigen is undetermined.

The sequence came from a boy aged 5-17 years with severe ulcerative colitis. The genes are TRBV5-4 and TRBJ2-1; TRBD2 aligns across 9 bases. Sequencing was performed on blood. The CDR3 spells CASSLPGTSEQFF. In DNA form, the CDR3 reads TGTGCCAGCAGCTTGCCCGGGACTAGCGAGCAGTTCTTC. The whole variable domain, filled in from reference TRBV5-4 and TRBJ2-1, reads ETGVTQSPTHLIKTRGQQVTLRCSSQSGHNTVSWYQQALGQGPQFIFQYYREEENGRGNFPPRFSGLQFPNYSSELNVNALELDDSALYLCASSLPGTSEQFFGPGTRLTVL.